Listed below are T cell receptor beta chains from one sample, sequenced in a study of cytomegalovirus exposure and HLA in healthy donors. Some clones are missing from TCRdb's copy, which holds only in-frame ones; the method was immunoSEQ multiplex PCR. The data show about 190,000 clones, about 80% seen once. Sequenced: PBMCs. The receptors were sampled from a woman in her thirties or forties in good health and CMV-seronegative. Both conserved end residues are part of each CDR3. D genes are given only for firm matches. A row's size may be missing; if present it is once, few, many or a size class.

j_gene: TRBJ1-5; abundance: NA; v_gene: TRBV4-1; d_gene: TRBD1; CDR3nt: TGCGCCAGCAGCCTCGCGGACAGGGTGGGGTATCAGCCCCAGCATTTT; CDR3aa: CASSLADRVGYQPQHF
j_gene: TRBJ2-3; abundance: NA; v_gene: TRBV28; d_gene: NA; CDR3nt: TGTGCCAGCAGTTTCCCGGACAGTAGCACAGATACGCAGTATTTT; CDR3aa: CASSFPDSSTDTQYF
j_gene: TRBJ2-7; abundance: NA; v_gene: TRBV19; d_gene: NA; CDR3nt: TGTGCCAGTAGTCTAAACAGCCACTCAGCCTACGAGCAGTACTTC; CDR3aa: CASSLNSHSAYEQYF
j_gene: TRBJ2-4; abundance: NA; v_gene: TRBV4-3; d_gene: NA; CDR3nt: TGCGCCAGCAGCCCCTCGCCGGGGGGCGGACTAGCCAAAAACATTCAGTACTTC; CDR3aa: CASSPSPGGGLAKNIQYF
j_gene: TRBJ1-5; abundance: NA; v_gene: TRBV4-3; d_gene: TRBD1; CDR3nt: TGCGCCAGCAGCCAAGACGTGACAGGGGCGCAGCCCCAGCATTTT; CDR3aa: CASSQDVTGAQPQHF
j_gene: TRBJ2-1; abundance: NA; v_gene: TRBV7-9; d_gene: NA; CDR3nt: TGTGCCAGCAGATTGAACGGGAGAGGGTCCTACAATGAGCAGTTCTTC; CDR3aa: CASRLNGRGSYNEQFF
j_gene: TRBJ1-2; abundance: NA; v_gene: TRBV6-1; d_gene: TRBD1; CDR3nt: TGTGCCAGCAGTGAAAGGGGACAGGGAATAAACTATGGCTACACCTTC; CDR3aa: CASSERGQGINYGYTF
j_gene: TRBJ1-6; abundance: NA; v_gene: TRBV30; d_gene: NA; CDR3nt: TGTGCCTGGAGTGTAGGCAGGGGCCGAAATTCACCCCTCCACTTT; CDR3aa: CAWSVGRGRNSPLHF
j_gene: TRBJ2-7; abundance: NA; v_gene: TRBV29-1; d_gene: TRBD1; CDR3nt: TGCAGCGTCGGGGACAGGGGGTACGAGCAGTACTTC; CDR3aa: CSVGDRGYEQYF
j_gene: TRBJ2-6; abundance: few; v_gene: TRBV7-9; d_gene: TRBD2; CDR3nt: TGTGCCAGCAGCTTAAGCGGGACCCCTGGGGCCAACGTCCTGACTTTC; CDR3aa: CASSLSGTPGANVLTF
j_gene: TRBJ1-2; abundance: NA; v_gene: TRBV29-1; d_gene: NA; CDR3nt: TGCAGCGTTGATGCAGGCAGCCACTATGGCTACACCTTC; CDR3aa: CSVDAGSHYGYTF
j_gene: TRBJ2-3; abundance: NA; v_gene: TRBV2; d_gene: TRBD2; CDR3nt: TGTGCCAGCCAGCGGCGGGAGGGGGATACGCAGTATTTT; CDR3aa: CASQRREGDTQYF
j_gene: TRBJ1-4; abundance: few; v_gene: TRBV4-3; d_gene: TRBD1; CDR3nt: TGCGCCAGCAGCCAACCTACAGGGGGTGTTAATGAAAAACTGTTTTTT; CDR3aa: CASSQPTGGVNEKLFF
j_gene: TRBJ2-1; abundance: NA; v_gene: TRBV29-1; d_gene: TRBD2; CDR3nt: TGCAGCGGGATAGCGGGAGGTGGTAGTAATGAGCAGTTCTTC; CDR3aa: CSGIAGGGSNEQFF
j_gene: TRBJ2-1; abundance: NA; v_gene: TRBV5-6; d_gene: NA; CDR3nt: TGTGCCAGCAGCTTGGGGGTTCGGGAAGCTGAGCAGTTCTTC; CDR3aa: CASSLGVREAEQFF
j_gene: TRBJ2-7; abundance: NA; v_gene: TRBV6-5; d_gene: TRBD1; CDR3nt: TGTGCCAGCCGAAAGGGACAGGTCTACGAGCAGTACTTC; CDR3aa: CASRKGQVYEQYF